The rows below give T cell receptor beta chains drawn from one sample of a study of Graves' ophthalmopathy and Graves' hyperthyroidism. TCRdb used MiXCR to reprocess the multiplex PCR reads, holding one entry per CDR3 protein. The sample consists of 350,000 to 450,000 distinct CDR3 sequences, under 25% of them appearing once. The sample consisted of peripheral blood. These receptors were collected from a woman aged 18 to 35 with stable Graves' hyperthyroidism. CDR3s include the opening cysteine and the closing phenylalanine or tryptophan. The order of the fields is V gene, D gene, clone size, J gene, CDR3 protein, CDR3 DNA. A D gene is named only where the DNA matches it firmly. Clone size is given for some rows only: seen once, a few or many times, or a class if the clone is expanded.

TRBV29-1	TRBD2	many	TRBJ2-7	CSVGGGVNEQYF	TGCAGCGTCGGTGGGGGGGTGAACGAGCAGTACTTC
TRBV9	TRBD1	-	TRBJ1-2	CASSVAPTGGVSYGYTF	TGTGCCAGCAGCGTTGCCCCGACAGGGGGAGTAAGCTATGGCTACACCTTC
TRBV4-1	-	many	TRBJ2-7	CASSQAQRGAYEQYF	TGCGCCAGCAGCCAAGCGCAAAGGGGCGCTTACGAGCAGTACTTC
TRBV4-1	-	many	TRBJ2-5	CASSQVYQETQYF	TGCGCCAGCAGCCAAGTCTACCAAGAGACCCAGTACTTC
TRBV24-1	-	-	TRBJ1-1	CATSDSGRPEAFF	TGTGCCACCAGTGACTCAGGACGGCCTGAAGCTTTCTTT
TRBV29-1	TRBD1	many	TRBJ2-7	CSAGQGPREQYF	TGCAGCGCGGGACAGGGGCCTAGGGAGCAGTACTTC
TRBV30	-	-	TRBJ1-1	CAWVGDFAEAFF	TGTGCCTGGGTCGGGGATTTTGCTGAAGCTTTCTTT
TRBV12-3/TRBV12-4	-	many	TRBJ2-5	CASSLREDSQETQYF	TGTGCCAGCAGTTTACGGGAGGACAGCCAAGAGACCCAGTACTTC
TRBV15	-	many	TRBJ2-5	CATSRQNRGGKTQYF	TGTGCCACCAGCAGACAAAACAGGGGAGGGAAGACCCAGTACTTC
TRBV6-5	TRBD1	many	TRBJ2-2	CASRSPTGILGGELFF	TGTGCCAGCAGGAGCCCGACAGGGATCCTCGGCGGGGAGCTGTTTTTT
TRBV5-1	TRBD1	many	TRBJ1-2	CASSSAPGQTNYGYTF	TGCGCCAGCAGCTCTGCCCCGGGACAGACTAACTATGGCTACACCTTC
TRBV29-1	TRBD2	many	TRBJ2-1	CSVRIAGRGEQFF	TGCAGCGTTCGGATAGCGGGACGGGGGGAGCAGTTCTTC
TRBV6-1	-	many	TRBJ2-7	CASSPSGGEQYF	TGTGCCAGCAGTCCCAGTGGGGGCGAGCAGTACTTC
TRBV2	TRBD2	many	TRBJ2-5	CASRGLAGIETQYF	TGTGCCAGCAGGGGACTAGCGGGAATCGAGACCCAGTACTTC
TRBV6-1	TRBD2	many	TRBJ2-4	CASSERWEGQYF	TGTGCCAGCAGCGAGAGGTGGGAGGGCCAGTACTTC
TRBV12-5	-	many	TRBJ2-5	CASSTQGGRLEETQYF	TGTGCTAGTTCAACGCAGGGGGGACGATTAGAGGAGACCCAGTACTTC
TRBV28	TRBD1	many	TRBJ1-2	CASSSAGQGTHFGYTF	TGTGCCAGCAGTAGTGCCGGACAGGGAACCCACTTTGGCTACACCTTC
TRBV20-1	-	many	TRBJ1-1	CSASRVADTEAFF	TGCAGTGCTAGCCGGGTGGCGGACACTGAAGCTTTCTTT
TRBV6-5	-	many	TRBJ2-2	CASSYRLNTGELFF	TGTGCCAGCAGTTACAGACTAAATACCGGGGAGCTGTTTTTT
TRBV6-1	-	many	TRBJ2-7	CASSAAESSYEQYF	TGTGCCAGCAGTGCCGCGGAGAGCTCCTACGAGCAGTACTTC
TRBV6-1	-	-	TRBJ2-7	CASRRTERAYEQYF	TGTGCCAGCAGGCGGACTGAACGGGCCTACGAGCAGTACTTC
TRBV14	-	many	TRBJ2-7	CASSQARGPYEQYF	TGTGCCAGCAGCCAAGCGCGAGGTCCCTACGAGCAGTACTTC
TRBV10-3	-	-	TRBJ2-5	CAISPGETQYF	TGTGCCATCAGCCCGGGAGAGACCCAGTACTTC
TRBV27	TRBD2	many	TRBJ2-7	CASSLGLAGAYEQYF	TGTGCCAGCAGTCTCGGACTAGCGGGAGCCTACGAGCAGTACTTC
TRBV6-1	-	-	TRBJ1-6	CATSRGINSPLHF	TGTGCCACCTCGAGGGGTATCAATTCACCCCTCCACTTT
TRBV5-1	-	many	TRBJ2-2	CASRVRPSTGELFF	TGCGCCAGCAGGGTAAGGCCGAGCACCGGGGAGCTGTTTTTT
TRBV27	-	-	TRBJ1-1	CASSLLQTTEAFF	TGTGCCAGCAGTTTATTACAGACCACTGAAGCTTTCTTT